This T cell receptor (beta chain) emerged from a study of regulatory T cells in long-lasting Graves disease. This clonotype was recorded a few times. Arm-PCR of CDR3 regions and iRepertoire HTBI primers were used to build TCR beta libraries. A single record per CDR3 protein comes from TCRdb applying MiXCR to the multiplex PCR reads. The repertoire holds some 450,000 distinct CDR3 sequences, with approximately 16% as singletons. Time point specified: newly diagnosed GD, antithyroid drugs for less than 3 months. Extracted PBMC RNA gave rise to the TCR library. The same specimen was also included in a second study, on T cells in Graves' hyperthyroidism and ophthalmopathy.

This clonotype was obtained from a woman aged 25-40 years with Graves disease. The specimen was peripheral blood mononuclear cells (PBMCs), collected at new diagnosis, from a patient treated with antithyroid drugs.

CDR3: CASTDRAGELFF. The CDR3 nucleotides are TGTGCCAGCACCGACAGGGCCGGGGAGCTGTTTTTT. V is TRBV6-1 and J is TRBJ2-2; 7 bases are a match to TRBD1. This CDR3 is built from 12 residues. The trim removed 7 bases at V and 6 bases at J, leaving 2 bases unmatched. Per germline, CDR1 MNHNS and CDR2 SASEGT.